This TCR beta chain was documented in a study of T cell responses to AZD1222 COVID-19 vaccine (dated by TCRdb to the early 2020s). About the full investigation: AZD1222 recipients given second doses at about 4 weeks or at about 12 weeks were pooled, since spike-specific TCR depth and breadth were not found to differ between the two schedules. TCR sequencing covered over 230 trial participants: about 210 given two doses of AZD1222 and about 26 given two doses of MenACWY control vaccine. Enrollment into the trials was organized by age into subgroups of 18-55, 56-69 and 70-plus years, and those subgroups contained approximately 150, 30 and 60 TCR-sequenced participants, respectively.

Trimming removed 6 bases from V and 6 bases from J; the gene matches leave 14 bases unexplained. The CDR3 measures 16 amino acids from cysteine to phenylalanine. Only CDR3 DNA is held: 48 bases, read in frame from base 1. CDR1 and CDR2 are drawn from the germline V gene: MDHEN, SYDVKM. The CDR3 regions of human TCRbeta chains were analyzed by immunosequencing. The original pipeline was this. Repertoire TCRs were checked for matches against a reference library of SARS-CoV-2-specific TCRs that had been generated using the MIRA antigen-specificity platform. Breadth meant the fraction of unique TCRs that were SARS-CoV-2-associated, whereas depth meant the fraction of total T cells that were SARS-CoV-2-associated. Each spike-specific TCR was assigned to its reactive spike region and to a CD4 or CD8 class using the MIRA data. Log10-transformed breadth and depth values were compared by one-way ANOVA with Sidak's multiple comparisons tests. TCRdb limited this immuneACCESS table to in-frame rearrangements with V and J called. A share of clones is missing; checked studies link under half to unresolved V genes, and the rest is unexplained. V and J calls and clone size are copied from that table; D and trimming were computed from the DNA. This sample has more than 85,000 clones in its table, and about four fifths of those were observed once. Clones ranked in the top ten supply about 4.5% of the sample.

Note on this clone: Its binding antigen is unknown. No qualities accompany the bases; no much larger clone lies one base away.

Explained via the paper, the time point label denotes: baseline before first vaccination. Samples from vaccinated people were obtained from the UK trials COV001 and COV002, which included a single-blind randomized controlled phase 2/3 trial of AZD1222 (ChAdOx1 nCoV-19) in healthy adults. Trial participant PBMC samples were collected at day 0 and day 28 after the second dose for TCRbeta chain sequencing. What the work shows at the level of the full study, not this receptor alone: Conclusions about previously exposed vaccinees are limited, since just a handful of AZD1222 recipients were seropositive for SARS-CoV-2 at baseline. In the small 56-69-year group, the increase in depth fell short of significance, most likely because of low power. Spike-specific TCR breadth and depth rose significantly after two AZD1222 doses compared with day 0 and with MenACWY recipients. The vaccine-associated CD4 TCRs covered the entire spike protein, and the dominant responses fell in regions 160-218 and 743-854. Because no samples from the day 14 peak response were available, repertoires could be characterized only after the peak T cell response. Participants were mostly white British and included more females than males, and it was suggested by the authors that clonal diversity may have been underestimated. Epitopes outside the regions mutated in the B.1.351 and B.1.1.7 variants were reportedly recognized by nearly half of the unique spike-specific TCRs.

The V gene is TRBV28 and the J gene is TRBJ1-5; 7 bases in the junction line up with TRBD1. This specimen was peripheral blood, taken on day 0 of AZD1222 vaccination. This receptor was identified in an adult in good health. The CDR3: CASSQGGRWISQPQHF. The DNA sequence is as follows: TGTGCCAGCAGCCAAGGGGGCCGATGGATCAGTCAGCCCCAGCATTTT.